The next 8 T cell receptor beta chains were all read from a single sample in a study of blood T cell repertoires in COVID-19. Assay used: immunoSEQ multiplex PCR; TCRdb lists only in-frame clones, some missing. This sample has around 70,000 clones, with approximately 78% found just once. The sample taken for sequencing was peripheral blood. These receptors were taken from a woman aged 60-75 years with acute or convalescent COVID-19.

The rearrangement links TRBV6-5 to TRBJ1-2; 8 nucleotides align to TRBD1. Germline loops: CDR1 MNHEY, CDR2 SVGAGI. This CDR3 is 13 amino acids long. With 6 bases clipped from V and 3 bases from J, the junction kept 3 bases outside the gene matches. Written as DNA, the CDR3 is TGTGCCAGCAGATCGACAGGGGACTATGGCTACACCTTC. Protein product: CASRSTGDYGYTF.

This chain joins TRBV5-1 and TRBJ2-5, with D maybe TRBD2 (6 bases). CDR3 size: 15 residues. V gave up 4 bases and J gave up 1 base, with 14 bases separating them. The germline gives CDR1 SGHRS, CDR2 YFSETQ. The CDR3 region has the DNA TGCGCCAGCAGCACCCCGTTGGGAGGCCAAGAGACCCAGTACTTC. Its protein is CASSTPLGGQETQYF.

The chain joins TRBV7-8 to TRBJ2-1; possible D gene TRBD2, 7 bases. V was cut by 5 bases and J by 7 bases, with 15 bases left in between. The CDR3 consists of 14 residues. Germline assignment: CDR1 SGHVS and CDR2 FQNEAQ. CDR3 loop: CASSNRGARNEQFF. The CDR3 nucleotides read TGTGCCAGCAGCAACCGGGGGGCTCGGAATGAGCAGTTCTTC. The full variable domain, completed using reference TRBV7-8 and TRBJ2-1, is GAGVSQSPRYKVAKRGQDVALRCDPISGHVSLFWYQQALGQGPEFLTYFQNEAQLDKSGLPSDRFFAERPEGSVSTLKIQRTQQEDSAVYLCASSNRGARNEQFFGPGTRLTVL.

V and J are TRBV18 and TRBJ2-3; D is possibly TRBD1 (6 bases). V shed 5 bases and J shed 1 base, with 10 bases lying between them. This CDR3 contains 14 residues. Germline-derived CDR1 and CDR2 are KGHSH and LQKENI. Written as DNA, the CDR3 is TGTGCCAGCTCAGGACAGACGGGCACAGATACGCAGTATTTT. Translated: CASSGQTGTDTQYF. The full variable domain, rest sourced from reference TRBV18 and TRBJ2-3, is NAGVMQNPRHLVRRRGQEARLRCSPMKGHSHVYWYRQLPEEGLKFMVYLQKENIIDESGMPKERFSAEFPKEGPSILRIQQVVRGDSAAYFCASSGQTGTDTQYFGPGTRLTVL.

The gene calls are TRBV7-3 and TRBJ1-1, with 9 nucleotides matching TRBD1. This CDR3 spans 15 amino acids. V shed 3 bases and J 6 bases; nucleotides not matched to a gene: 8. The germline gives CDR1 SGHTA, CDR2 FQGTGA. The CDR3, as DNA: TGTGCCAGCAGCTTCCTCGGGGGACAGGGTGCTGAAGCTTTCTTT. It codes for CASSFLGGQGAEAFF.

The DNA for the CDR3 is TGTGCCAGCAGCCCTGGACAGGGGCGAAAGAACACTGAAGCTTTCTTT. This encodes CASSPGQGRKNTEAFF. J is TRBJ1-1 and V is TRBV3-1 (or the pseudogene TRBV3-2); 9 bases fit TRBD1. Germline CDR1 reads LGHDT; CDR2 reads YNNKEL (reference sequence). This CDR3 has 16 residues. Trimming cost V 4 bases and J 1 base; bases outside gene matches: 7.

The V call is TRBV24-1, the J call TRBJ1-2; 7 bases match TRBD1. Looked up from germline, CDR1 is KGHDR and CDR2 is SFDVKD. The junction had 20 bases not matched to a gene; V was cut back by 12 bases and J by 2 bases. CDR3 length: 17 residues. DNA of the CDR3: TGTGCCCATATTCCTCCGACAGGGCGCGGGGCGAACTATGGCTACACCTTC. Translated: CAHIPPTGRGANYGYTF.

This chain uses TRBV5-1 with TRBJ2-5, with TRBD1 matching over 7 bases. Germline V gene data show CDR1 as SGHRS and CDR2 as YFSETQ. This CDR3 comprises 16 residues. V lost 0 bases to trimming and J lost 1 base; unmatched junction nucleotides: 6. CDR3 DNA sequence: TGCGCCAGCAGCTTGGGTCTCGCAGGGGGCCAAGAGACCCAGTACTTC. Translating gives CASSLGLAGGQETQYF. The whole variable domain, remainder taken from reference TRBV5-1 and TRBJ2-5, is KAGVTQTPRYLIKTRGQQVTLSCSPISGHRSVSWYQQTPGQGLQFLFEYFSETQRNKGNFPGRFSGRQFSNSRSEMNVSTLELGDSALYLCASSLGLAGGQETQYFGPGTRLLVL.